A single TCR beta chain is shown here with its context. This clone came up a few times. Its antigen remains unidentified. Base qualities are not at hand, and no much larger clone is one base apart. The CDR3 spans 19 residues, from the cysteine through the phenylalanine. Just CDR3 DNA is preserved here, 57 bases in frame from base 1. V drops 3 bases and J drops 0 bases, leaving 21 bases in between. TCRbeta CDR3 regions were amplified from genomic DNA by means of the immunoSEQ Assay, a bias-controlled multiplex PCR. As for the authors' bioinformatics: Nucleated cell counts per sample were estimated from amplification of reference gene primers within the assay. To quantify the absolute abundance of each unique TCRbeta CDR3 rearrangement, sequence reads were collapsed and filtered. For each sample, productive Simpson clonality was calculated by taking the square root of Simpson's diversity index across productive rearrangements. Sourced from immuneACCESS, this table was stored by TCRdb with only in-frame sequences that have V and J called. A share of the clones is absent; for the studies checked, an unresolved V gene accounts for under half, and the remainder has no known explanation. D and trimming were read from the DNA, whereas the V and J calls and clone size are those reported in that table. The sample data list a few hundred thousand clones, and approximately 84% of these were observed just once. The ten biggest clones cover around 3% of the sample.

This entry is derived from a study of blood T cell repertoires in COVID-19 (dated by TCRdb to 2018 to 2021). About the investigation overall: Samples covering the acute and convalescent phases of COVID-19 were provided by collaborators in the United States, Italy and Spain. The material from the prospective study consisted of cDNA or gDNA derived from T cells, B-cell-depleted T cells, or PBMCs. A de-identified subject ID, COVID-19 status, age in years and sex were almost always included in the sample metadata. Deeply sampled blood TCRbeta repertoires from subjects exposed to, actively infected with, or recovered from COVID-19 were included in the dataset. The samples were drawn from two sources: the first 160 participants of the ongoing ImmuneRACE study, and some 1,300 subjects contributed by 6 global collaborators. HLA class I and class II types, where available, came from metadata supplied by the sample provider rather than from assay-based typing. The repertoires were released in a freely available public database meant as a resource for research on the immune response to SARS-CoV-2. The investigation overall reported the following: Clinical and demographic metadata were provided uncurated, with the amount varying by source and participant.

Participants in the prospective study were enrolled through a virtual design, were aged 18 to 89 years, and lived in approximately 24 United States geographic areas. In the prospective study, cohorts were assigned on the basis of participant-reported clinical history obtained from a screening survey and a study questionnaire. Recovered participants in ImmuneRACE Cohort 3 were defined as having two consecutive negative NP/OP PCR tests, clearance from a healthcare professional, or resolution of symptoms. Each participant in the prospective study had whole blood, serum and a nasopharyngeal or oropharyngeal swab collected by mobile phlebotomists. Prospective study participants could optionally give additional blood draws and questionnaires over a roughly two-month period. Before DNA extraction, prospective study blood samples were shipped either frozen or at room temperature.

Material for sequencing was PBMCs or T cells enriched from blood (not recorded which). This TCR was recovered from a woman aged 25 to 45 who had recovered from COVID-19. The sequence links TRBV5-3 to TRBJ1-4; D gene: possibly TRBD1, on 5 matching bases. TRBV5-3 carries the ORF label, with uncertain function. The CDR3 in this case is CARSSCPGRTDATNEKLFF. The nucleotides read TGTGCCAGAAGCTCCTGCCCAGGGAGGACCGATGCAACTAATGAAAAACTGTTTTTT.